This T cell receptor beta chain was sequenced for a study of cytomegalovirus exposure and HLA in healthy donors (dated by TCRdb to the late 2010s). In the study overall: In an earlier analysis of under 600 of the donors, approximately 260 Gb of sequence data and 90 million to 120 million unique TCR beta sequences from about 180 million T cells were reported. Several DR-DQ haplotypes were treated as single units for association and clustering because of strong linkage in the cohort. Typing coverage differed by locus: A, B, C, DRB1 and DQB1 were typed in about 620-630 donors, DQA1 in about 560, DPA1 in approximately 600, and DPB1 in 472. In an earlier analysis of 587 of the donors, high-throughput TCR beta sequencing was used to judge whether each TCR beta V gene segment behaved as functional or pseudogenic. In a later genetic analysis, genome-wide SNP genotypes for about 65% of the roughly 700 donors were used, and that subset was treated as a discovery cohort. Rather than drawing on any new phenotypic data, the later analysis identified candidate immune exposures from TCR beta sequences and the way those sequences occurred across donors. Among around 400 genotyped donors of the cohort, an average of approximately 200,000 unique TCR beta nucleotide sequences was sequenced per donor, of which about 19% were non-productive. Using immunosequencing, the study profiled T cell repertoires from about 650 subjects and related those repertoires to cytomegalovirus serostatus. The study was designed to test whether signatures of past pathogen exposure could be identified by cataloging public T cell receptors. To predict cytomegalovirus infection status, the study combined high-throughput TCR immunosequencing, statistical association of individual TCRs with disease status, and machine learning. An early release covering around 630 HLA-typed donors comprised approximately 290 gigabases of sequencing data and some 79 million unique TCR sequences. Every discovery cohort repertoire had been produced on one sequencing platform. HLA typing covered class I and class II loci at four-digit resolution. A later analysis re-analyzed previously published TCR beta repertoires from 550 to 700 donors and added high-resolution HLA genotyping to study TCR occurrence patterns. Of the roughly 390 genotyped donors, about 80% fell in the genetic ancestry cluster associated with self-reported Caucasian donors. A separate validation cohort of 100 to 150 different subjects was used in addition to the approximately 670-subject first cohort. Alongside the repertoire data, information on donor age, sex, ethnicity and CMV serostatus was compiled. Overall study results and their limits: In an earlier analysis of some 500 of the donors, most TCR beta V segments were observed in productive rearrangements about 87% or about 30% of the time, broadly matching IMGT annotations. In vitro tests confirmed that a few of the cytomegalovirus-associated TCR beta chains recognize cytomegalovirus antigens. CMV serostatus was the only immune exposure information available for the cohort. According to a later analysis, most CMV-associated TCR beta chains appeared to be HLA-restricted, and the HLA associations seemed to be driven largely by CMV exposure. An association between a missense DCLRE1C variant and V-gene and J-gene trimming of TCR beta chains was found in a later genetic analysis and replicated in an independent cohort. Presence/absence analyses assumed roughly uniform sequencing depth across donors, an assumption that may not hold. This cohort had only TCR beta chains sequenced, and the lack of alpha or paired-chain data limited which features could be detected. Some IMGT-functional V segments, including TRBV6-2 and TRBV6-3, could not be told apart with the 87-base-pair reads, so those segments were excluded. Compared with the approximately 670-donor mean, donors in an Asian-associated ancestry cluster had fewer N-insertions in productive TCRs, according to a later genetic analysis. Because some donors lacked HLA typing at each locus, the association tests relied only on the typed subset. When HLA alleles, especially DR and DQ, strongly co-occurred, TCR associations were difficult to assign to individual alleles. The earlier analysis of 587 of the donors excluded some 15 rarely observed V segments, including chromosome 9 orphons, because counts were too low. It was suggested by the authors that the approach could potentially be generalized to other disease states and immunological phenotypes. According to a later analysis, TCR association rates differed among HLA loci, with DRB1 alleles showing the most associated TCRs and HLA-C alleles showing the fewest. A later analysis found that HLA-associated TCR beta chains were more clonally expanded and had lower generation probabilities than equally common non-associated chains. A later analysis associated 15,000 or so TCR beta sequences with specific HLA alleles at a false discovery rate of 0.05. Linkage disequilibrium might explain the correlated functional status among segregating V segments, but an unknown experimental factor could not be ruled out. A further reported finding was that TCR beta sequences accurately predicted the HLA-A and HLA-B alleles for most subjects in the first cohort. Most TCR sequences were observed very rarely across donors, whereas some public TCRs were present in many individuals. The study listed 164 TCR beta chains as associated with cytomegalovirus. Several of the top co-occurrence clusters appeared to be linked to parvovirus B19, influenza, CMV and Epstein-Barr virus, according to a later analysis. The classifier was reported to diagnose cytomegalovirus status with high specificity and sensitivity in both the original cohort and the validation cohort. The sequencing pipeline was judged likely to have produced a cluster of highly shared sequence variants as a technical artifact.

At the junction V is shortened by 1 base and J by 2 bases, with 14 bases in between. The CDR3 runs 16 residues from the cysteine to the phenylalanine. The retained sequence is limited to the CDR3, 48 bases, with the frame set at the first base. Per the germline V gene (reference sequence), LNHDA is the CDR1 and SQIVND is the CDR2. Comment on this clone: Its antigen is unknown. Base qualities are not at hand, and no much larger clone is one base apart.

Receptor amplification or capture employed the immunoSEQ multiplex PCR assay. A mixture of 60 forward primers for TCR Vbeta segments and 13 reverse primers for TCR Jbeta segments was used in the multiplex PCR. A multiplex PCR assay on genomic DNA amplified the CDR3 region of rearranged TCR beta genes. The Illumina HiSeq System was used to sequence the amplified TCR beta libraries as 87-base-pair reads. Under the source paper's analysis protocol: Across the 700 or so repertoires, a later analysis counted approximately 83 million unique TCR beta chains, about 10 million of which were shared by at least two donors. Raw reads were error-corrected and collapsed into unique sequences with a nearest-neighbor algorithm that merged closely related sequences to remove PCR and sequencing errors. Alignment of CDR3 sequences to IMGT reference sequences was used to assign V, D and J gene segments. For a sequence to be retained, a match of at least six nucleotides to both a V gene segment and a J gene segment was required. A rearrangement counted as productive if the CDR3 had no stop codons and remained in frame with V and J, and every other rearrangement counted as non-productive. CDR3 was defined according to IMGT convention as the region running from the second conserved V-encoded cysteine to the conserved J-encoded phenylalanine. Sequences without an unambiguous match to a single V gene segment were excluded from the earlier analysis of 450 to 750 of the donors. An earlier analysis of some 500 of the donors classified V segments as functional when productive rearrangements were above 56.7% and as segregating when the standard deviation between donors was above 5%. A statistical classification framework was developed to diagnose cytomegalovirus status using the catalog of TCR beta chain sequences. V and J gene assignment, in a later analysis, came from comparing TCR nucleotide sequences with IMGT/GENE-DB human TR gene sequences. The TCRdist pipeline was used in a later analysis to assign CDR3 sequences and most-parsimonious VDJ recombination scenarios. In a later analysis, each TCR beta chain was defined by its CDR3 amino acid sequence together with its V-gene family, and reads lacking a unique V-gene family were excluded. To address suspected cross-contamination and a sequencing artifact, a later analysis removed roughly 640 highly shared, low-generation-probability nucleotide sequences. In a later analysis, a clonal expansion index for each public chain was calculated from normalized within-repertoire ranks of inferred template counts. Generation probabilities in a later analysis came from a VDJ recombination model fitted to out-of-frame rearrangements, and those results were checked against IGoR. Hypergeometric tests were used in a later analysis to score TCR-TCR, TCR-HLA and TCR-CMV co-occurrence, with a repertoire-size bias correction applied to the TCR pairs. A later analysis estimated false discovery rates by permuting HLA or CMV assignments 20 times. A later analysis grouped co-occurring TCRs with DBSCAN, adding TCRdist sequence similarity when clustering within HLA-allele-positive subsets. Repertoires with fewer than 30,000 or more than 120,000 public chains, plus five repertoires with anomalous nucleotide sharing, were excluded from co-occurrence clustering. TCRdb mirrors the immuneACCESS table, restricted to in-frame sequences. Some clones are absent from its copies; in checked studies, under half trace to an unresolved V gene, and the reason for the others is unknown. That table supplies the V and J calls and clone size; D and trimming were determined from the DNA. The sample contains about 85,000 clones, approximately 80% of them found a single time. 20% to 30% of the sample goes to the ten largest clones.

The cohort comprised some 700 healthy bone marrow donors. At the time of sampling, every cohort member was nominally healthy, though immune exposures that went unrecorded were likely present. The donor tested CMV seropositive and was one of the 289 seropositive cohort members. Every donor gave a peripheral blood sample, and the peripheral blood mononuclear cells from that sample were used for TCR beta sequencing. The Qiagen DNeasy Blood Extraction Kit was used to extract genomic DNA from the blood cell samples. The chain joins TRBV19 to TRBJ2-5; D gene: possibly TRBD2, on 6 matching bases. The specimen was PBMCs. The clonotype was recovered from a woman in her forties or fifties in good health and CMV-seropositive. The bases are TGTGCCAGTAGTATAGGCTTGCGGGGTAGTCAAGAGACCCAGTACTTC. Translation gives CASSIGLRGSQETQYF.